This entry lists 9 T cell receptor beta chains sequenced from one sample in a study of T cells after yellow fever vaccination. TCRdb reprocessed the 5' RACE reads with MiXCR, giving one entry per CDR3 protein. The sample carries about 260,000 distinct CDR3 sequences, approximately 3.8% recorded once. This sample comprised PBMCs, obtained 15 days after the yellow fever booster vaccination. Source of these receptors: a man younger than 35 who received the YFV17D yellow fever vaccine.

This clonotype was seen at least ten times. V is TRBV5-6 and J is TRBJ2-5, with D unresolved. Germline assignment: CDR1 SGHDT and CDR2 YYEEEE. V was trimmed by 1 base and J by 0 bases, leaving 4 bases between them. This CDR3 contains 13 residues. The CDR3: CASSLFHQETQYF. CDR3 nucleotide sequence: TGTGCCAGCAGCTTGTTCCACCAAGAGACCCAGTACTTC. The full variable domain, completed using reference TRBV5-6 and TRBJ2-5, is DAGVTQSPTHLIKTRGQQVTLRCSPKSGHDTVSWYQQALGQGPQFIFQYYEEEERQRGNFPDRFSGHQFPNYSSELNVNALLLGDSALYLCASSLFHQETQYFGPGTRLLVL.

This chain joins TRBV5-1 and TRBJ2-5; weak D call: TRBD2 (6 bases). The ends were cut back, 6 bases at V and 2 bases at J, with 17 bases in the middle. Germline V CDR1 and CDR2: SGHRS, YFSETQ. The CDR3 spans 15 residues. CDR3 in DNA: TGCGCCAGCACCTTCGGTCTGGGGAGGCAAGAGACCCAGTACTTC. Residues: CASTFGLGRQETQYF.

This clonotype was seen ten or more times. The CDR3 spells CASSLVSGSGANVLTF. The CDR3 nucleotides are TGTGCCAGCAGCTTAGTATCGGGCTCTGGGGCCAACGTCCTGACTTTC. The chain links TRBV7-3 to TRBJ2-6; the D is unclear. V dropped 2 bases and J dropped 0 bases, with 8 bases sitting between them. The CDR3 extends over 16 amino acids. CDR1 is SGHTA, CDR2 FQGTGA, per germline.

This clonotype was observed many times. The rearrangement uses TRBV18 and TRBJ2-1, with TRBD1 identical over 10 bases. CDR3 length equals 16 residues. The germline V gene encodes CDR1 KGHSH and CDR2 LQKENI. V was pared by 1 base and J by 4 bases, with 4 bases of the junction left unmatched. The CDR3 spells CASSPQTGGRYNEQFF. The CDR3, as DNA: TGTGCCAGCTCACCACAGACAGGGGGCCGTTACAATGAGCAGTTCTTC.

Comment on this clonotype: Being one base from a much bigger clone, this may be a read error. In this CDR3 the conserved last residue, phenylalanine or tryptophan, is missing, so a read error is likely. The chain recombines TRBV5-1 with TRBJ2-3, with TRBD2 matching 9 bases. This CDR3 is built from 14 residues. Germline V CDR1 and CDR2: SGHRS, YFSETQ. The CDR3 bases are TGCGCCAGCAGCATCGGGACTAGCAGAGATACGCAGTATTCT. It translates to CASSIGTSRDTQYS.

There are many counts of this clonotype. The chain couples TRBV11-2 to TRBJ1-2, with unresolved D. The germline CDR1 and CDR2 sequences are SGHAT and FQNNGV. The CDR3 loop spans 13 amino acids. V lost 0 bases to trimming and J lost 5 bases, with 7 bases between them. The chain's CDR3 is CASSLDTGYGYTF. In DNA form, the CDR3 reads TGTGCCAGCAGCTTAGATACGGGGTATGGCTACACCTTC.

This clonotype was observed at least ten times. This rearrangement joins TRBV20-1 to TRBJ2-7; D may be TRBD1 or TRBD2 (5 bases each). CDR1 DFQATT and CDR2 SNEGSKA come from the germline V gene (reference sequence). This CDR3 has 14 residues. Trimming cost V 3 bases and J 0 bases, with 12 bases left between them. CDR3: CSASRGLTSYEQYF. In DNA, the CDR3 is TGCAGTGCTAGTCGGGGCCTCACCTCCTACGAGCAGTACTTC.

Many counts were recorded for this clonotype. The V gene is TRBV5-1, the J gene TRBJ2-5; D could derive from TRBD1 or TRBD2 (5 bases each). This CDR3 region has 14 residues. Germline CDR1 SGHRS, CDR2 YFSETQ. The germline V and J ends were trimmed by 4 bases and 5 bases, with 15 bases remaining between them. In DNA, the CDR3 is TGCGCCAGCAGCCCACCGGGACGAGAGGAGACCCAGTACTTC. Its translation is CASSPPGREETQYF.

This clonotype was observed many times. The V gene is TRBV5-4, the J gene TRBJ2-6; TRBD1 might be the D (6 bases). The CDR3 consists of 16 residues. V lost 4 bases, J lost 4 bases, and 15 bases lay in between. Germline-derived CDR1 and CDR2 are SGHNT and YYREEE (reference sequence). In nucleotides, the CDR3 is TGTGCCAGCAGCCCACAGGGCGCAAGCGGGGCCAACGTCCTGACTTTC. Its protein is CASSPQGASGANVLTF.